These 29 T cell receptor beta chains originate from one sample sequenced in a study of CD8+CD57+ T cells in acquired aplastic anemia. Profiling of TCR beta VDJ combinations and CDR3 sequences used genomic DNA as template. A single record per CDR3 protein comes from TCRdb applying MiXCR to the reads. The data hold 160,000 or so distinct CDR3 sequences, with 45% to 55% observed a single time. Patients included in sequencing had previously demonstrated CD8+CD57+ cell expansion by flow cytometry. Sequencing was done on a sample of sorted CD4+, CD8+, or CD8+CD57+ T cells (not recorded which) from PBMCs. The receptors derive from a human donor with aplastic anemia.

Concerning this clonotype itself: With a much larger clone just one base away, this may be a read error. The gene calls are TRBV6-5 and TRBJ2-3, with D uncertain. Germline CDR1 reads MNHEY; CDR2 reads SVGAGI. The CDR3 consists of 14 residues. CDR3 in amino acids: CASSYSVRTETQYF. The CDR3, as DNA: TGTGCCAGCAGTTACTCGGTACGCACAGAGACGCAGTATTTT.

There are a few counts of this clonotype. V is TRBV4-3 and J is TRBJ2-3, with TRBD2 identical over 8 bases. V gave up 1 base and J gave up 4 bases; unmatched junction bases: 10. CDR1 and CDR2 (germline): LGHNA, YSLEER. CDR3 length: 17 amino acids. CDR3 coding DNA: TGCGCCAGCAGCCAAGGAAACGGGAGGGCCCCCCCAGATACGCAGTATTTT. This translates into CASSQGNGRAPPDTQYF.

The rearrangement links TRBV2 to TRBJ1-6; D is perhaps TRBD1 (6 bases). CDR1 is SNHLY and CDR2 is FYNNEI in the germline V gene. The CDR3 sequence is 16 residues long. V was pared by 7 bases and J by 0 bases, with 13 bases between. The CDR3 spells CASTRGESSYNSPLHF. CDR3 bases: TGTGCCAGCACCAGGGGAGAGAGCTCCTATAATTCACCCCTCCACTTT. Complete variable domain (other parts from reference TRBV2 and TRBJ1-6): EPEVTQTPSHQVTQMGQEVILRCVPISNHLYFYWYRQILGQKVEFLVSFYNNEISEKSEIFDDQFSVERPDGSNFTLKIRSTKLEDSAMYFCASTRGESSYNSPLHFGNGTRLTVT.

The chain is built from TRBV24-1 and TRBJ2-7, with TRBD1 as a possible D gene (6 bases). Between the trimmed V and J ends, which lost 5 bases and 2 bases, there was a span of 21 bases. The germline V gene encodes CDR1 KGHDR and CDR2 SFDVKD. The CDR3 totals 17 residues. CDR3 residues: CATSGRGEGYNTYEQYF. The CDR3 DNA sequence: TGTGCCACCAGTGGCAGGGGTGAAGGTTATAACACCTACGAGCAGTACTTC.

The CDR3 nucleotides read TGTGCCAGCAGCCCGACAACTCTCGGGGAGCTGTTTTTT. It is translated as CASSPTTLGELFF. V gene TRBV7-8 combines with J gene TRBJ2-2, with D unresolved. V was shortened by 5 bases and J by 7 bases, with 11 bases between the two germline ends. Germline CDR1 and CDR2: SGHVS and FQNEAQ. The CDR3 length is 13 residues.

The V call is TRBV20-1, the J call TRBJ1-1; D gene ambiguous. V gave up 1 base and J gave up 1 base, with 7 bases separating them. CDR3 length equals 13 residues. The V gene's germline CDR1 is DFQATT and CDR2 SNEGSKA (reference sequence). The CDR3 loop reads CSARGLTNTEAFF. The CDR3 nucleotides read TGCAGTGCTAGAGGCCTGACGAACACTGAAGCTTTCTTT.

The chain combines TRBV29-1 with TRBJ2-7; TRBD1 might be the D (6 bases). This CDR3 is built from 12 residues. Deletions cut 7 bases from V and 1 base from J, with 11 bases between. Germline V gene data show CDR1 as SQVTM and CDR2 as ANQGSEA. DNA of the CDR3: TGCAGCGCATCCCAGGGGTCCTACGAGCAGTACTTC. Translating it yields CSASQGSYEQYF.

V is TRBV2 and J is TRBJ1-5; D unresolved. The germline V and J ends were trimmed by 4 bases and 2 bases, with 9 bases remaining between them. The CDR3 is 14 residues long. Germline lookup yields CDR1 SNHLY and CDR2 FYNNEI. CDR3 bases: TGTGCCAGCAGTGTAGGGCGAGGCAATCAGCCCCAGCATTTT. Its protein is CASSVGRGNQPQHF.

The count of this clonotype is one. In DNA form, the CDR3 reads TGTGCCACCAGTGATTTCTCGAATGAGCAGTTCTTC. Its protein product is CATSDFSNEQFF. V gene TRBV24-1 combines with J gene TRBJ2-1; D not certain. Germline CDR1 reads KGHDR; CDR2 reads SFDVKD. CDR3 length: 12 amino acids. V was cut by 1 base and J by 7 bases, with 4 bases left in between.

This clonotype appeared once. V gene TRBV5-1 combines with J gene TRBJ2-3; the D is unclear. The CDR3 runs 14 residues. Per germline, CDR1 SGHRS and CDR2 YFSETQ. Trimming pared 5 bases from V and 0 bases from J, leaving 10 bases between. Here the CDR3 DNA reads TGCGCCAGCAGAAGAGATTCCAGCACAGATACGCAGTATTTT. Protein: CASRRDSSTDTQYF.

The chain recombines TRBV6-5 with TRBJ1-5, with 10 bases identical to TRBD1. This CDR3 is 15 amino acids long. J lost 2 bases, V lost 4 bases, and 2 bases had no gene match. Germline-derived CDR1 and CDR2 are MNHEY and SVGAGI. The CDR3 protein is CASSFGTGGNQPQHF. The DNA for the CDR3 is TGTGCCAGCAGTTTCGGGACAGGGGGCAATCAGCCCCAGCATTTT.

This clonotype appeared a single time. The chain couples TRBV7-9 to TRBJ1-1; TRBD1 is a possible D gene (5 bases). Trimming stripped 5 bases from V and 3 bases from J, with 13 bases between. The CDR3 extends over 14 amino acids. CDR1 is SEHNR, CDR2 FQNEAQ, per germline (reference sequence). The CDR3 spells CASSLTARDTEAFF. DNA for the CDR3: TGTGCCAGCAGCCTGACGGCCAGGGACACTGAAGCTTTCTTT.

The CDR3 region is CASSARAGLVGQYF. As DNA, the CDR3 is TGTGCCAGCAGTGCAAGGGCTGGGTTGGTAGGGCAGTACTTC. V and J are TRBV6-1 and TRBJ2-7; no clear D gene. The CDR3 covers 14 residues. Between the trimmed V and J ends, which lost 4 bases and 9 bases, there was a span of 19 bases. CDR1 MNHNS and CDR2 SASEGT come from the germline V gene.

The J gene is TRBJ2-2, the V gene TRBV15, with TRBD1 identical over 8 bases. Germline V CDR1 and CDR2: LNHNV, YYDKDF (reference sequence). This CDR3 is built from 17 residues. V shed 3 bases and J 5 bases; nucleotides not matched to a gene: 11. CDR3 sequence: CATSSPGQGEGTGELFF. As DNA, the CDR3 is TGTGCCACCAGCAGCCCCGGACAGGGTGAGGGGACCGGGGAGCTGTTTTTT.

This clonotype has just one count. CDR3 DNA: TGTGCCAGCAGCTCTAAGATCCTAGCGGGCTACACCGGGGAGCTGTTTTTT. This codes for CASSSKILAGYTGELFF. The V gene is TRBV7-7, the J gene TRBJ2-2; 8 bases are shared with TRBD2. V shed 4 bases, J shed 3 bases, and the junction held 10 bases outside the gene matches. The CDR3 is 17 amino acids. Germline CDR1 reads SSHAT; CDR2 reads FNYEAQ (reference sequence).

This clonotype occurred many times. Compared with germline, one end of the junction differs, possibly owing to a read error. The chain is built from TRBV7-7 and TRBJ1-5; no clear D gene. Germline CDR1 reads SSHAT; CDR2 reads FNYEAQ (reference sequence). The CDR3 contains 15 residues. The CDR3 spells CASSLGCEGNQPQHF. The DNA for the CDR3 is TGTGCTAGCAGCTTAGGTTGTGAGGGCAATCAGCCCCAGCATTTT.

Ten or more counts support this clonotype. The chain recombines TRBV6-1 with TRBJ1-1; D remains ambiguous. The V end was cut by 2 bases, the J end by 2 bases, with 9 bases between. Germline V gene lookup returns CDR1 MNHNS and CDR2 SASEGT. This CDR3 contains 14 residues. DNA for the CDR3: TGTGCCAGCAGTGAAAGTCGGAGCAACACTGAAGCTTTCTTT. Amino acids: CASSESRSNTEAFF.

The rearrangement uses TRBV2 and TRBJ2-7; 11 nucleotides agree with TRBD1. Germline CDR1 SNHLY, CDR2 FYNNEI. The junction had 7 bases not matched to a gene; V was cut back by 6 bases and J by 3 bases. The CDR3 runs to 15 residues. Here the CDR3 DNA reads TGTGCCAGCAGGGGACAGGGGGGTAGGAGCTACGAGCAGTACTTC. Protein product: CASRGQGGRSYEQYF.

This chain uses TRBV12-3 or TRBV12-4 with TRBJ2-3; D tentatively reads TRBD1 or TRBD2 (5 bases each). The germline V and J ends were trimmed by 4 bases and 3 bases, with 11 bases remaining between them. The CDR3 loop spans 14 amino acids. The DNA of the CDR3 is TGTGCCAGCAGTTGGGGACGGAGGACAGATACGCAGTATTTT. This sequence encodes CASSWGRRTDTQYF.

This clonotype has at least ten counts. The V call is TRBV14, the J call TRBJ2-5; D is undetermined. The CDR3 is 13 residues long. From germline, CDR1 is SGHDN and CDR2 FVKESK. The V end lost 3 bases, the J end lost 4 bases, and 9 bases lay between the germline ends. DNA for the CDR3: TGTGCCAGCAGCCAGGGCGCTAGAGAGACCCAGTACTTC. Protein: CASSQGARETQYF. The full variable domain, rest sourced from reference TRBV14 and TRBJ2-5, is EAGVTQFPSHSVIEKGQTVTLRCDPISGHDNLYWYRRVMGKEIKFLLHFVKESKQDESGMPNNRFLAERTGGTYSTLKVQPAELEDSGVYFCASSQGARETQYFGPGTRLLVL.

In DNA form, the CDR3 reads TGTGCCAGCAGCTTGGCAGCTGCAGATACGCAGTATTTT. Translating gives CASSLAAADTQYF. The chain joins TRBV7-9 to TRBJ2-3; D call uncertain. The CDR3 sequence is 13 residues long. The V end was cut by 3 bases, the J end by 4 bases, with 8 bases between. Germline V gene lookup returns CDR1 SEHNR and CDR2 FQNEAQ (reference sequence).

This clonotype was detected many times. The chain employs TRBV7-8 and TRBJ2-3, with D possibly TRBD2 on 5 matching bases. Germline CDR1 is SGHVS and CDR2 is FQNEAQ. V dropped 6 bases and J dropped 6 bases, with 7 bases sitting between them. There are 11 residues in the CDR3. The CDR3 sequence: CASRGADTQYF. The CDR3 DNA reads TGTGCCAGCAGGGGAGCGGATACGCAGTATTTT.

The V call is TRBV9, the J call TRBJ2-7, with a weak D call TRBD1 (6 bases). V was trimmed by 4 bases and J by 2 bases, leaving 13 bases between them. CDR3 length equals 14 residues. Germline lookup yields CDR1 SGDLS and CDR2 YYNGEE. The CDR3: CASSRGSDPYEQYF. CDR3 DNA: TGTGCCAGCAGCAGGGGGTCGGATCCCTACGAGCAGTACTTC.

The chain is built from TRBV7-2 and TRBJ1-1; D not certain. Trimming removed 5 bases from V and 3 bases from J, with 10 bases in between. Germline CDR1 SGHTA, CDR2 FQGNSA. The CDR3 is 13 amino acids. The CDR3 reads CASSDLTYTEAFF. The CDR3 DNA reads TGTGCCAGCAGCGATCTGACGTACACTGAAGCTTTCTTT. The full variable domain, completed using reference TRBV7-2 and TRBJ1-1, is GAGVSQSPSNKVTEKGKDVELRCDPISGHTALYWYRQSLGQGLEFLIYFQGNSAPDKSGLPSDRFSAERTGGSVSTLTIQRTQQEDSAVYLCASSDLTYTEAFFGQGTRLTVV.

The sample holds many counts of this clonotype. This chain connects TRBV6-1 to TRBJ2-7; a weak D match, TRBD2 (6 bases). The V gene lost 0 bases and the J gene lost 4 bases, with 25 bases spanning the gap. The CDR3 covers 19 residues. Germline loops: CDR1 MNHNS, CDR2 SASEGT. The CDR3 protein is CASSEAPTRGLTPGYEQYF. CDR3 sequence (DNA): TGTGCCAGCAGTGAAGCGCCAACGCGGGGCCTGACACCCGGGTACGAGCAGTACTTC.

There are a few counts of this clonotype. The chain couples TRBV29-1 to TRBJ2-7, with TRBD1 matching 7 bases. The length of the CDR3 is 12 residues. The ends lost 4 bases at V and 1 base at J; junction bases unmatched: 1. Germline values: CDR1 SQVTM, CDR2 ANQGSEA. The CDR3 DNA reads TGCAGCGTTGCGACAGGGTCCTACGAGCAGTACTTC. It codes for CSVATGSYEQYF.

The V and J genes are TRBV27 and TRBJ2-7, with D perhaps matching TRBD2 (7 bases). The germline V gene has CDR1 MNHEY and CDR2 SMNVEV (reference sequence). The CDR3 sequence is 15 residues long. The V gene lost 6 bases and the J gene lost 2 bases, with 17 bases spanning the gap. Here the CDR3 DNA reads TGTGCCAGCAGAGCTCGTGGGGGGGGCACCTACGAGCAGTACTTC. It encodes CASRARGGGTYEQYF.

Of note for this clonotype: The conserved phenylalanine or tryptophan is not found at the CDR3 terminus, so this likely reflects a read error. No DNA is shown, since the ends of the CDR3 on it are uncertain; the CDR3 is the one TCRdb lists. The rearrangement uses TRBV19 and TRBJ2-7; the table names TRBD2, a call not compared with the DNA. CDR1 is LNHDA and CDR2 is SQIVND in the germline V gene (reference sequence). The CDR3 spans 8 residues, counting both ends. The CDR3 spells CASRELAG.

This clonotype was detected once. V is TRBV29-1 and J is TRBJ1-1; D remains unclear. This CDR3 is built from 11 residues. CDR1 SQVTM and CDR2 ANQGSEA come from the germline V gene. The V end lost 7 bases, the J end lost 0 bases, and 6 bases lay between the germline ends. CDR3 amino acids: CSGTMNTEAFF. The CDR3, as DNA: TGCAGCGGTACTATGAACACTGAAGCTTTCTTT.